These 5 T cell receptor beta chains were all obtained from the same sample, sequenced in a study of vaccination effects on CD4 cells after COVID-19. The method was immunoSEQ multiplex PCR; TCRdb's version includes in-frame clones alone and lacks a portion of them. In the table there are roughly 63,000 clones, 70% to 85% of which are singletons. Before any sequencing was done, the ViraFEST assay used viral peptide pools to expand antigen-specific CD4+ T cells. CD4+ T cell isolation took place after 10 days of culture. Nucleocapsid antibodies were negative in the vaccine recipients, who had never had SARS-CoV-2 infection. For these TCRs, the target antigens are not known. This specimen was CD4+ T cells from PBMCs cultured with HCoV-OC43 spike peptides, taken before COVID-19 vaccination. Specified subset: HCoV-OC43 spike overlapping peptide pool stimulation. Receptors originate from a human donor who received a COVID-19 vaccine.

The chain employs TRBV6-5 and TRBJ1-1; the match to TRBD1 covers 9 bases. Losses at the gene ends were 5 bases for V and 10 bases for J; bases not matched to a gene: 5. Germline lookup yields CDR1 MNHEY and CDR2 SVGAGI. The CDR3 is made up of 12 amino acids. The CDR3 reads CASSTGGVVAFF. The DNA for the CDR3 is TGTGCCAGCAGTACAGGGGGCGTCGTAGCTTTCTTT.

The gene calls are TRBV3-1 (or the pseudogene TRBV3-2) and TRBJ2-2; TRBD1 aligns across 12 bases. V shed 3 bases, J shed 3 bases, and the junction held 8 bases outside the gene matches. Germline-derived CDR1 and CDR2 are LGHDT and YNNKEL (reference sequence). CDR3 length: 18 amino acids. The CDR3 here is CASSQTSGQGAHTGELFF. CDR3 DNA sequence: TGTGCCAGCAGCCAGACCTCGGGACAGGGGGCGCACACCGGGGAGCTGTTTTTT.

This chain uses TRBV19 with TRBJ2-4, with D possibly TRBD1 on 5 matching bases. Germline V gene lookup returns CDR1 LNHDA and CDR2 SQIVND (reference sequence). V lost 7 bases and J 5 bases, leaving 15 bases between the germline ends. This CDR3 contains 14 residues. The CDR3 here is CASIPQGSENIQYF. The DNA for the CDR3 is TGTGCCAGTATCCCCCAGGGAAGCGAAAACATTCAGTACTTC.

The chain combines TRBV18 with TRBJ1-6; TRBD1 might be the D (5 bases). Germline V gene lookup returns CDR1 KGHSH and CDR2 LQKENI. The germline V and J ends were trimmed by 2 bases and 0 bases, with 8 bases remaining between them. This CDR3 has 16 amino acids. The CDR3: CASSPSGSSYNSPLHF. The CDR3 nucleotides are TGTGCCAGCTCACCATCAGGGAGCTCCTATAATTCACCCCTCCACTTT.

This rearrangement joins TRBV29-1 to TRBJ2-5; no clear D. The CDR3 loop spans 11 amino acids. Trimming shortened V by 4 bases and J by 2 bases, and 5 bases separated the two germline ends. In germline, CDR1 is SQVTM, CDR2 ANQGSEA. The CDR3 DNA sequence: TGCAGCGTTGGCAGTCAAGAGACCCAGTACTTC. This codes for CSVGSQETQYF.